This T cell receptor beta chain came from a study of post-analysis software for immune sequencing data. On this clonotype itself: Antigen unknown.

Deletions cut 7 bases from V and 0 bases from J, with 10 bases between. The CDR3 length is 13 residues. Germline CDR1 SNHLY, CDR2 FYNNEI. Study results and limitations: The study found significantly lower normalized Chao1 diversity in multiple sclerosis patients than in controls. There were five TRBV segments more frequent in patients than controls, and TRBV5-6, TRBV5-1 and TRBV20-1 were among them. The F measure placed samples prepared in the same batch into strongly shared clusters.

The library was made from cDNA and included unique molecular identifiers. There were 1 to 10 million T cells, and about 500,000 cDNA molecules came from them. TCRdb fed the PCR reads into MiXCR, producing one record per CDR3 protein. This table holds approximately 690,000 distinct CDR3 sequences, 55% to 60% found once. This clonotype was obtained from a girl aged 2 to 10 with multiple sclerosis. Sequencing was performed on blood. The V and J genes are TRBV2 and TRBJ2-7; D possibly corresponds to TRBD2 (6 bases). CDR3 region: CASKLAPSYEQYF. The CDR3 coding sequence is TGTGCCAGCAAGCTAGCGCCCTCCTACGAGCAGTACTTC.